These 30 T cell receptor beta chains were sequenced from one sample in a study of T cells in Graves' hyperthyroidism and ophthalmopathy (dated by TCRdb to the late 2010s). The library was generated by multiplex PCR. The listed sequencing device is Illumina HiSeq 2000. TCR beta CDR3 regions were amplified from RNA transcripts. For the first round of RT-PCR on the TCR CDR3, the HTBI primer set was used together with the Qiagen OneStep RT-PCR kit. The raw public reads went through TCRdb reprocessing: fastp at Q25, MiXCR clone calling, in-frame beta chains kept. Each entry merges the rows of one CDR3 protein and shows their most common DNA and genes. Across this sample there are approximately 720,000 distinct CDR3 sequences, with roughly a sixth seen only once. About a sixth of the sample is taken by the ten largest. Sequenced input: blood. The receptors were sampled from a woman in her forties or fifties with Graves' hyperthyroidism that later progressed to Graves' ophthalmopathy.

In this sample, this clonotype turned up many times. V usage is TRBV6-2 or TRBV6-3 and J usage is TRBJ2-4; no reliable D call. With 5 bases removed from V and 4 bases from J, the gap between germline ends came to 18 bases. The CDR3 length is 16 residues. Germline V CDR1 and CDR2: MNHEY, SVGEGT. CDR3 sequence: CASSGRPRTGKNIQYF. In DNA form, the CDR3 reads TGTGCCAGCAGTGGACGACCAAGGACGGGTAAAAACATTCAGTACTTC.

Only a few counts were recorded for this clonotype. The chain joins TRBV6-1 to TRBJ1-2; D gene ambiguous. The germline gives CDR1 MNHNS, CDR2 SASEGT. V lost 8 bases and J 1 base, leaving 14 bases between the germline ends. The CDR3 consists of 14 residues. The CDR3 spells CASRSRASNYGYTF. The CDR3 DNA sequence: TGTGCCAGCCGGTCGAGGGCCAGTAACTATGGCTACACCTTC.

This clonotype was recorded at least ten times. V gene TRBV20-1 combines with J gene TRBJ2-5, with D tentatively TRBD2 (6 bases). Trimming took off 7 bases at V and 1 base at J, with 10 bases between the two ends. From germline, CDR1 is DFQATT and CDR2 SNEGSKA (reference sequence). The CDR3 loop spans 12 amino acids. The CDR3 sequence is CSGDWRQETQYF. For the CDR3, the DNA is TGCAGTGGGGACTGGCGCCAAGAGACCCAGTACTTC.

The rearrangement joins TRBV5-1 to TRBJ1-1; 12 bases map to TRBD1. The length of the CDR3 is 16 residues. With V trimmed by 4 bases and J by 1 base, 5 bases remained unmatched. The V gene's germline CDR1 is SGHRS and CDR2 YFSETQ. CDR3 in DNA: TGCGCCAGCAGCGGCGGGACAGGGGGCCGGAACACTGAAGCTTTCTTT. This translates into CASSGGTGGRNTEAFF.

This clonotype was found a few times. The final CDR3 position lacks the conserved phenylalanine or tryptophan, pointing to a likely read error. V gene TRBV12-3 or TRBV12-4 combines with J gene TRBJ2-7; the D call may be TRBD1 or TRBD2 (5 bases each). The CDR3 consists of 15 residues. CDR3 DNA: TGTGCCGGCAGGGCCGGGCTTGGAGGAGTCTACGAGCAGTACCTC. It yields the protein CAGRAGLGGVYEQYL.

This clonotype was picked up many times. The gene calls are TRBV3-1 and TRBJ2-1, with D unclear. The CDR3 totals 13 residues. V was shortened by 0 bases and J by 9 bases, with 9 bases between the two germline ends. Germline V gene data show CDR1 as LGHDT and CDR2 as YNNKEL (reference sequence). Written as DNA, the CDR3 is TGTGCCAGCAGCCAAGATACCCGATCTGAGCAGTTCTTC. Its translation: CASSQDTRSEQFF.

CDR3 region: CASSQDGTGGAGANVLTF. The CDR3 nucleotides are TGCGCCAGCAGCCAAGACGGGACAGGGGGCGCTGGGGCCAACGTCCTGACTTTC. The chain links TRBV4-1 to TRBJ2-6; 12 positions agree with TRBD1. The CDR3 extends over 18 amino acids. J lost 2 bases, V lost 0 bases, and 2 bases had no gene match. The germline V gene has CDR1 MGHRA and CDR2 YSYEKL.

The sample holds many counts of this clonotype. The chain recombines TRBV6-1 with TRBJ2-5, with D possibly matching TRBD1 (6 bases). The CDR3 runs to 14 residues. Germline V CDR1 and CDR2: MNHNS, SASEGT. The germline V and J ends were trimmed by 7 bases and 1 base, with 13 bases remaining between them. CDR3 coding DNA: TGTGCCAGCAACACACAGGGTTTCCAAGAGACCCAGTACTTC. Protein sequence: CASNTQGFQETQYF.

The rearrangement joins TRBV20-1 to TRBJ1-2; the D gene is possibly TRBD1 (5 bases). The germline gives CDR1 DFQATT, CDR2 SNEGSKA (reference sequence). CDR3 length: 14 residues. V dropped 3 bases and J dropped 3 bases, with 14 bases sitting between them. The CDR3: CSASPPGLDYGYTF. In DNA form, the CDR3 reads TGCAGTGCTAGCCCTCCAGGGTTGGACTATGGCTACACCTTC.

This clonotype came up many times. The chain uses TRBV7-6 and TRBJ2-7, with D perhaps matching TRBD1 (6 bases). Germline V CDR1 and CDR2: SGHVS, FNYEAQ. Trimming shortened V by 4 bases and J by 0 bases, and 10 bases separated the two germline ends. CDR3 length equals 14 residues. In DNA form, the CDR3 reads TGTGCCAGCAGCTCAACAGGGATCTCCTACGAGCAGTACTTC. It yields the protein CASSSTGISYEQYF.

This clonotype appeared a few times. The rearrangement joins TRBV6-5 to TRBJ1-5, with D tentatively TRBD1 (6 bases). With 0 bases removed from V and 3 bases from J, the gap between germline ends came to 12 bases. This CDR3 region has 16 residues. The germline V gene has CDR1 MNHEY and CDR2 SVGAGI. The CDR3 sequence: CASSYSGQSVNQPQHF. CDR3 coding DNA: TGTGCCAGCAGTTACTCCGGACAGTCTGTCAATCAGCCCCAGCATTTT.

This clonotype was seen a handful of times. The rearrangement links TRBV12-5 to TRBJ1-4; 8 nucleotides line up with TRBD1. Per germline, CDR1 LGHNT and CDR2 FRNRAP. The CDR3 extends over 15 amino acids. Trimming at V came to 3 bases and at J to 4 bases, leaving 4 bases not matched to a gene. The CDR3 DNA is TGTGCTAGTGGTTTAAGACAGGGGCTTAATGAAAAACTGTTTTTT. Encoded protein: CASGLRQGLNEKLFF.

This clonotype was recorded a few times. The rearrangement joins TRBV12-3 or TRBV12-4 to TRBJ1-5, with a tentative D call TRBD1 (5 bases). CDR3 length: 18 residues. V gave up 7 bases and J gave up 0 bases, with 22 bases separating them. CDR3: CASTFGRGRPYSNQPQHF. Written as DNA, the CDR3 is TGTGCCAGCACCTTCGGAAGGGGCAGGCCTTATAGCAATCAGCCCCAGCATTTT.

The chain couples TRBV18 to TRBJ2-3, with a possible D match to TRBD2 (5 bases). Germline assignment: CDR1 KGHSH and CDR2 LQKENI. Deletions cut 3 bases from V and 12 bases from J, with 16 bases between. The CDR3 runs 13 residues. The CDR3 here is CASSPARARSQYF. The CDR3 DNA follows: TGTGCCAGCTCACCTGCGCGGGCCCGGTCACAGTATTTT.

This clonotype has ten or more counts. This sequence joins TRBV7-2 and TRBJ2-3, with 10 bases fitting TRBD2. V shed 3 bases, J shed 7 bases, and the junction held 7 bases outside the gene matches. The germline gives CDR1 SGHTA, CDR2 FQGNSA. There are 15 residues in the CDR3. CDR3 amino acids: CASSFGTSDVNTQYF. For the CDR3, the DNA is TGTGCCAGCAGCTTCGGGACTAGCGACGTCAATACGCAGTATTTT. The entire variable domain, with the rest obtained from reference TRBV7-2 and TRBJ2-3, is as follows: GAGVSQSPSNKVTEKGKDVELRCDPISGHTALYWYRQSLGQGLEFLIYFQGNSAPDKSGLPSDRFSAERTGGSVSTLTIQRTQQEDSAVYLCASSFGTSDVNTQYFGPGTRLTVL.

This clonotype was recorded a few times. V and J are TRBV3-1 and TRBJ1-2, with D hard to call. The CDR3 runs to 13 residues. Trimming removed 2 bases from V and 2 bases from J, with 6 bases in between. CDR1 LGHDT and CDR2 YNNKEL come from the germline V gene (reference sequence). The DNA for the CDR3 is TGTGCCAGCAGCCAATGGGAGAACTATGGCTACACCTTC. Translation gives CASSQWENYGYTF.

This clonotype was counted between two and nine times. The genes are TRBV12-3 or TRBV12-4 and TRBJ1-4; D gene unclear. CDR3 length: 15 amino acids. Trimming took 5 bases from V and 7 from J, leaving 17 bases between them. CDR3 coding DNA: TGTGCCAGCAGTATCACTGCGTTTAATCTTGAAAAACTGTTTTTT. It is translated as CASSITAFNLEKLFF.

The rearrangement links TRBV7-8 to TRBJ1-5; 7 positions agree with TRBD1. V trimming: 3 bases; J trimming: 4 bases; junction bases outside the gene matches: 6. Germline loops: CDR1 SGHVS, CDR2 FQNEAQ. The length of the CDR3 is 15 residues. The CDR3 loop reads CASSFRTGDNQPQHF. The CDR3 region has the DNA TGTGCCAGCAGCTTTCGGACAGGTGATAATCAGCCCCAGCATTTT.

This clonotype has a count of ten or more. The V and J genes are TRBV7-8 and TRBJ2-3; 7 nucleotides agree with TRBD1. Germline V gene sequence: CDR1 SGHVS, CDR2 FQNEAQ. This CDR3 region has 16 residues. V shed 6 bases, J shed 2 bases, and the junction held 11 bases outside the gene matches. CDR3 amino acids: CASSPPFGTDTDTQYF. For the CDR3, the DNA is TGTGCCAGCAGTCCTCCGTTTGGGACAGACACAGATACGCAGTATTTT. Based on the CDR3 plus reference TRBV7-8 and TRBJ2-3, the full variable domain is GAGVSQSPRYKVAKRGQDVALRCDPISGHVSLFWYQQALGQGPEFLTYFQNEAQLDKSGLPSDRFFAERPEGSVSTLKIQRTQQEDSAVYLCASSPPFGTDTDTQYFGPGTRLTVL.

This clonotype was seen more than once but under ten times. The V and J genes are TRBV10-1 and TRBJ1-1; no firm D call. Germline loops: CDR1 WNHNN, CDR2 SYGVQD (reference sequence). Trimming shortened V by 2 bases and J by 1 base, and 5 bases separated the two germline ends. The CDR3 is made up of 13 amino acids. CDR3 amino acids: CASSERTNTEAFF. CDR3 sequence (DNA): TGCGCCAGCAGTGAGCGAACGAACACTGAAGCTTTCTTT.

This clonotype was observed many times. The rearrangement links TRBV3-1 to TRBJ1-1; no reliable D call. The CDR3 runs to 14 residues. Germline CDR1 reads LGHDT; CDR2 reads YNNKEL (reference sequence). Trimming took off 1 base at V and 0 bases at J, with 6 bases between the two ends. CDR3 sequence reads: CASSQVTLNTEAFF. In DNA, the CDR3 is TGTGCCAGCAGCCAAGTCACACTGAACACTGAAGCTTTCTTT. Filled out from reference TRBV3-1 and TRBJ1-1, the complete variable domain reads DTAVSQTPKYLVTQMGNDKSIKCEQNLGHDTMYWYKQDSKKFLKIMFSYNNKELIINETVPNRFSPKSPDKAHLNLHINSLELGDSAVYFCASSQVTLNTEAFFGQGTRLTVV.

The chain is built from TRBV15 and TRBJ2-3, with 7 bases aligning to TRBD1. Germline V gene data show CDR1 as LNHNV and CDR2 as YYDKDF (reference sequence). This CDR3 comprises 17 residues. V trimming: 3 bases; J trimming: 3 bases; junction bases outside the gene matches: 12. CDR3 in DNA: TGTGCCACCAGCAGTTACTACGAGGGGGCGGAGACAGATACGCAGTATTTT. It encodes CATSSYYEGAETDTQYF.

To note about this clonotype: A single base separates this from a much larger clone, so it may be a read error. CDR3 sequence reads: CASSFDFNADTQYF. CDR3 nucleotides: TGTGCCAGCAGCTTCGACTTTAACGCAGATACGCAGTATTTT. The chain has TRBV7-9 and TRBJ2-3, with no clear D. Germline lookup yields CDR1 SEHNR and CDR2 FQNEAQ (reference sequence). The CDR3 length is 14 residues. Trimming left V 3 bases short and J 4 bases short, with 11 bases between.

This rearrangement joins TRBV6-6 to TRBJ2-3; 11 bases are shared with TRBD2. This CDR3 comprises 18 residues. The junction had 9 bases not matched to a gene; V was cut back by 2 bases and J by 2 bases. The germline V gene has CDR1 MNHNY and CDR2 SVGAGI (reference sequence). The CDR3 DNA reads as TGTGCCAGCAGTTACGATAGCGGGGGGGCTTCGTCCACAGATACGCAGTATTTT. Residues: CASSYDSGGASSTDTQYF.

V usage is TRBV18 and J usage is TRBJ2-7; 7 bases line up with TRBD1. This CDR3 comprises 16 residues. The V gene end was trimmed by 3 bases and the J gene end by 0 bases; junction bases not matched to a gene: 8. From germline, CDR1 is KGHSH and CDR2 LQKENI. CDR3 DNA: TGTGCCAGCTCACCCCAAGGACAGGTCAGCTCCTACGAGCAGTACTTC. The encoded protein is CASSPQGQVSSYEQYF.

This clonotype was recorded at least ten times. The chain joins TRBV11-2 to TRBJ1-2; a weak D match, TRBD1 (5 bases). This CDR3 spans 14 amino acids. Germline CDR1 is SGHAT and CDR2 is FQNNGV. Trimming removed 3 bases from V and 8 bases from J, with 16 bases in between. CDR3 loop: CASSLGVGRDGYTF. DNA of the CDR3: TGTGCCAGCAGCTTGGGAGTAGGGAGGGACGGCTACACCTTC.

This clonotype was picked up many times. The CDR3 is CATSEGQSLVEKLFF. In DNA, the CDR3 is TGTGCCACCAGTGAAGGACAGAGCCTCGTTGAAAAACTGTTTTTT. The chain has TRBV24-1 and TRBJ1-4; weak D call: TRBD1 (6 bases). Trimming removed 4 bases at V and 7 bases at J, with 15 bases between. The CDR3 has 15 residues. Germline-derived CDR1 and CDR2 are KGHDR and SFDVKD.

This clonotype appeared a few times. The chain recombines TRBV20-1 with TRBJ2-1; no reliable D call. V was cut by 3 bases and J by 7 bases, with 10 bases left in between. This CDR3 region has 12 residues. In germline, CDR1 is DFQATT, CDR2 SNEGSKA (reference sequence). The CDR3 nucleotides read TGCAGTGCTAGCGCCGCCCGGAATGAGCAGTTCTTC. Translating it yields CSASAARNEQFF.

This clonotype has more than one count but fewer than ten. The chain carries TRBV18 and TRBJ1-5; tentative D call: TRBD1 (6 bases). CDR3 length: 14 residues. CDR1 and CDR2 (germline): KGHSH, LQKENI. With 2 bases removed from V and 6 bases from J, the gap between germline ends came to 11 bases. CDR3 DNA sequence: TGTGCCAGCTCACCAGGTGGGGGCGGTCAGCCCCAGCATTTT. The encoded protein is CASSPGGGGQPQHF.

This clonotype was found many times. The chain joins TRBV5-5 to TRBJ2-3; tentatively, D is TRBD1 or TRBD2 (5 bases each). There are 15 residues in the CDR3. Germline CDR1 and CDR2: SGHKS and YYEKEE (reference sequence). Trimming cost V 0 bases and J 6 bases, with 14 bases left between them. The CDR3: CASSLDSGPFDTQYF. Written as DNA, the CDR3 is TGTGCCAGCAGCTTGGATTCGGGGCCTTTTGATACGCAGTATTTT.